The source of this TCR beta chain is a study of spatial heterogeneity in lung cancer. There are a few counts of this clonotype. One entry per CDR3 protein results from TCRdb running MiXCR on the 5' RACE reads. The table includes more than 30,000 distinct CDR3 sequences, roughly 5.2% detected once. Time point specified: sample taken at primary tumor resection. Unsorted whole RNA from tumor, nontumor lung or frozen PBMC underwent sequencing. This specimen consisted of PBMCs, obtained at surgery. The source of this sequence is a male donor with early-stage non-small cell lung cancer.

CDR3 sequence: CSALRGEKLFF. CDR3 bases: TGCAGTGCTCTGAGGGGTGAAAAACTGTTTTTT. The V gene is TRBV20-1, the J gene TRBJ1-4; a weak D match, TRBD1 (5 bases). The CDR3 runs to 11 residues. Germline lookup yields CDR1 DFQATT and CDR2 SNEGSKA (reference sequence). The V and J ends lost 5 bases and 7 bases respectively, with 8 bases between them.